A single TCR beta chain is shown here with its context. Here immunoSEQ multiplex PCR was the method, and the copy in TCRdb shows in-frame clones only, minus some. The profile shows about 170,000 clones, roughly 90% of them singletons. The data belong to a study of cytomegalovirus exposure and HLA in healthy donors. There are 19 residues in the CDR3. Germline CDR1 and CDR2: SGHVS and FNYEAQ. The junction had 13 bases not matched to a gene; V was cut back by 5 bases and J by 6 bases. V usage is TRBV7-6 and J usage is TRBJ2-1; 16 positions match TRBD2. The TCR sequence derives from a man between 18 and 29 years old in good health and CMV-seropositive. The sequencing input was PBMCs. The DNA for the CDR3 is TGTGCCAGCAGCACTAGTCCCGGGACTAGCGGGAGGGGTTTCAATGAGCAGTTCTTC. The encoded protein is CASSTSPGTSGRGFNEQFF.